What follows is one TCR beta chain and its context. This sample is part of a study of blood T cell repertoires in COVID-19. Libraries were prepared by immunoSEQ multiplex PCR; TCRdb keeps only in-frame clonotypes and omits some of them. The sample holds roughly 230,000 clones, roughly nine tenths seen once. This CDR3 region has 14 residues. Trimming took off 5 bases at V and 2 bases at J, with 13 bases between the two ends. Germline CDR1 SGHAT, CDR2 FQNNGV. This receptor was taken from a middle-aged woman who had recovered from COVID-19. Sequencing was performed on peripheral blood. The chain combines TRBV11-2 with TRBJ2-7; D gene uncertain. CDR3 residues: CASSREELTYEQYF. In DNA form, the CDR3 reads TGTGCCAGCAGCCGTGAGGAGCTTACCTACGAGCAGTACTTC.